In this sample, the clone carrying this T cell receptor (beta chain) turned up a few times. This sample was included in a study of vaccination and CD4 T cells after COVID-19. Noted time point: late sampling 161 to 241 days after vaccination in a few convalescent patients. The V gene's germline CDR1 is LNHDA and CDR2 SQIVND (reference sequence). V dropped 5 bases and J dropped 2; count of bases not matched to a gene: 14. The CDR3 runs 17 residues. MiXCR, applied by TCRdb to the PCR reads, yields one record per CDR3 protein. The table has about 40,000 distinct CDR3 sequences, 35% to 40% seen once. The clonotype comes from a human donor who had recovered from COVID-19. V is TRBV19 and J is TRBJ2-7; TRBD2 matches 8 bases. Sequenced material: CD4+ T cells from blood, taken about 7 months after SARS-CoV-2 vaccination. Written as DNA, the CDR3 is TGTGCCAGTAGTCCCCGTATTAGCGGGATAAAACCCTACGAGCAGTACTTC. As protein: CASSPRISGIKPYEQYF.